This T cell receptor (beta chain) was identified in a study of memory CD4+ T cells and cytomegalovirus serostatus. General study results and limits: Suggested: most of the CMV-linked TCR signature lies in CD4+ memory cells.

Sequencing used immunoSEQ multiplex PCR; TCRdb keeps in-frame clones, though not all of them. Here the sample spans over 25,000 clones, approximately 80% being singletons. This clone was found a few times. The antigen is not known. The sort gate was single viable CD3+CD4+CD8-CD45RO+ cells for memory CD4+ T cells. The ends were cut back, 2 bases at V and 6 bases at J, with 13 bases in the middle. This CDR3 spans 14 amino acids. Germline CDR1 KGHSH, CDR2 LQKENI. The origin of this receptor is an adult in good health and CMV-seronegative. The rearrangement uses TRBV18 and TRBJ1-1; no clear D. Specimen: memory CD4+ T cells from blood. This CDR3 reads CASSPGEGSPEAFF. The DNA of the CDR3 is TGTGCCAGCTCACCAGGGGAAGGGTCTCCTGAAGCTTTCTTT.